One sample yielded the 23 T cell receptor beta chains listed below, sequenced in a study of blood T cell repertoires in COVID-19. Sequenced by immunoSEQ multiplex PCR; TCRdb stores in-frame clones only, minus some. This repertoire shows about 210,000 clones, about 85% found once; its top ten account for 8% to 11%. The sequenced sample was peripheral blood. All receptors come from a woman older than 75 with COVID-19, enrolled during active disease.

The chain links TRBV5-1 to TRBJ1-4, with TRBD1 matching 9 bases. Germline V gene data show CDR1 as SGHRS and CDR2 as YFSETQ. With V trimmed by 4 bases and J by 7 bases, 5 bases remained unmatched. The CDR3 length is 14 residues. In DNA, the CDR3 is TGCGCCAGCAGCACCGGACAGGGGTCTGAAAAACTGTTTTTT. It specifies CASSTGQGSEKLFF.

This clone was recorded a few times. The gene calls are TRBV19 and TRBJ1-5, with 7 bases aligning to TRBD1. The trim removed 7 bases at V and 4 bases at J, leaving 7 bases unmatched. This CDR3 spans 14 amino acids. Germline V gene lookup returns CDR1 LNHDA and CDR2 SQIVND (reference sequence). The CDR3 region is CASTEGGNNQPQHF. DNA of the CDR3: TGTGCCAGTACCGAAGGGGGCAATAATCAGCCCCAGCATTTT.

The chain links TRBV7-8 to TRBJ2-3, with 11 bases matching TRBD1. CDR3 length: 15 residues. Germline trimming cut 1 base from V and 4 bases from J; bases unmatched to any gene: 1. From germline, CDR1 is SGHVS and CDR2 FQNEAQ. CDR3 nucleotide sequence: TGTGCCAGCAGCTTAGGGACAGGGGGCGCAGATACGCAGTATTTT. The encoded protein is CASSLGTGGADTQYF.

CDR3 amino acids: CASSPSIRDRAYDEQFF. In DNA, the CDR3 is TGTGCCAGCTCACCCTCGATTCGGGACAGGGCGTATGATGAGCAGTTCTTC. The J gene is TRBJ2-1, the V gene TRBV18; 9 bases align to TRBD1. Germline lookup yields CDR1 KGHSH and CDR2 LQKENI. The CDR3 sequence is 17 residues long. V gave up 3 bases and J gave up 8 bases; unmatched junction bases: 14.

This clone was seen once. The chain employs TRBV10-3 and TRBJ1-5; D uncertain. This CDR3 comprises 13 residues. Germline assignment: CDR1 ENHRY and CDR2 SYGVKD. V gave up 3 bases and J gave up 7 bases, with 10 bases separating them. The CDR3 nucleotides are TGTGCCATCAGTGATAAGGGCGGGCAGCCCCAGCATTTT. This gives the protein CAISDKGGQPQHF.

The genes are TRBV30 and TRBJ1-1; the match to TRBD1 covers 7 bases. J lost 3 bases, V lost 0 bases, and 7 bases had no gene match. Germline CDR1 GTSNPN, CDR2 SVGIG (reference sequence). This CDR3 is 15 amino acids long. The CDR3 DNA sequence: TGTGCCTGGAGTGTACGCAAGGGGGCGGACACTGAAGCTTTCTTT. It translates to CAWSVRKGADTEAFF.

This sequence joins TRBV2 and TRBJ2-7; TRBD1 matches 9 bases. The CDR3 sequence is 14 residues long. Germline trimming cut 6 bases from V and 2 bases from J; bases unmatched to any gene: 5. CDR1 is SNHLY, CDR2 FYNNEI, per germline. The CDR3 loop reads CASSGQGRPYEQYV. The CDR3 coding sequence is TGTGCCAGCAGCGGACAGGGGAGGCCCTACGAGCAGTACGTC.

The chain employs TRBV5-1 and TRBJ2-5; 11 nucleotides agree with TRBD1. The CDR3 totals 15 residues. V dropped 2 bases and J dropped 4; count of bases not matched to a gene: 4. Germline V CDR1 and CDR2: SGHRS, YFSETQ. This CDR3 reads CASSLRTGGGETQYF. The CDR3, as DNA: TGCGCCAGCAGCTTACGGACAGGGGGCGGAGAGACCCAGTACTTC.

As DNA, the CDR3 is TGTGCCAGCAGCCCCATGGCGGGGCCTGACACAGATACGCAGTATTTT. Its protein is CASSPMAGPDTDTQYF. The rearrangement joins TRBV5-4 to TRBJ2-3, with TRBD2 as a possible D gene (6 bases). The V gene's germline CDR1 is SGHNT and CDR2 YYREEE (reference sequence). The CDR3 runs 16 residues. The V end was cut by 4 bases, the J end by 2 bases, with 17 bases between.

The chain has TRBV18 and TRBJ1-1; D is unclear. In germline, CDR1 is KGHSH, CDR2 LQKENI. The V end was cut by 0 bases, the J end by 1 base, with 12 bases between. CDR3 length: 16 amino acids. In DNA, the CDR3 is TGTGCCAGCTCACCACCGTACAGTAATTCGAACACTGAAGCTTTCTTT. Its protein is CASSPPYSNSNTEAFF.

The rearrangement links TRBV7-9 to TRBJ1-1; D unclear. Germline CDR1 SEHNR, CDR2 FQNEAQ (reference sequence). This CDR3 has 12 amino acids. The V end lost 6 bases, the J end lost 5 bases, and 10 bases lay between the germline ends. The DNA of the CDR3 is TGTGCCAGCAGACATTTCCAGACTGAAGCTTTCTTT. Its translation is CASRHFQTEAFF. The whole variable domain, filled in from reference TRBV7-9 and TRBJ1-1, reads DTGVSQNPRHKITKRGQNVTFRCDPISEHNRLYWYRQTLGQGPEFLTYFQNEAQLEKSRLLSDRFSAERPKGSFSTLEIQRTEQGDSAMYLCASRHFQTEAFFGQGTRLTVV.

The rearrangement links TRBV19 to TRBJ2-3, with TRBD2 identical over 11 bases. CDR1 LNHDA and CDR2 SQIVND come from the germline V gene (reference sequence). The CDR3 is made up of 16 amino acids. V lost 3 bases, J lost 6 bases, and 8 bases stayed unmatched. The CDR3 loop reads CASSIPGLAAKDTQYF. Here the CDR3 DNA reads TGTGCCAGTAGTATTCCGGGACTAGCGGCCAAGGATACGCAGTATTTT.

The chain joins TRBV5-1 to TRBJ2-7; D may be TRBD2 (6 bases). Trimming removed 4 bases at V and 0 bases at J, with 14 bases between. Germline assignment: CDR1 SGHRS and CDR2 YFSETQ. The CDR3 runs to 15 residues. The CDR3 spells CASSGTAGSSYEQYF. CDR3 coding DNA: TGCGCCAGCAGCGGGACTGCGGGAAGCTCCTACGAGCAGTACTTC. Using reference TRBV5-1 and TRBJ2-7 for the parts outside the CDR3, the full variable domain is KAGVTQTPRYLIKTRGQQVTLSCSPISGHRSVSWYQQTPGQGLQFLFEYFSETQRNKGNFPGRFSGRQFSNSRSEMNVSTLELGDSALYLCASSGTAGSSYEQYFGPGTRLTVT.

This chain links TRBV19 with TRBJ1-1, with 7 positions matching TRBD1. Germline CDR1 is LNHDA and CDR2 is SQIVND (reference sequence). The CDR3 sequence is 17 residues long. V was clipped by 1 base and J by 1 base; unmatched bases: 9. The CDR3 is CASSIAPGTAQNTEAFF. The DNA of the CDR3 is TGTGCCAGTAGTATAGCCCCCGGGACAGCCCAGAACACTGAAGCTTTCTTT. The variable domain in full, completed from reference TRBV19 and TRBJ1-1, reads DGGITQSPKYLFRKEGQNVTLSCEQNLNHDAMYWYRQDPGQGLRLIYYSQIVNDFQKGDIAEGYSVSREKKESFPLTVTSAQKNPTAFYLCASSIAPGTAQNTEAFFGQGTRLTVV.

The V gene is TRBV5-1, the J gene TRBJ1-3; 8 bases are a match to TRBD1. V shed 3 bases and J 0 bases; nucleotides not matched to a gene: 8. Germline V lookup: CDR1 SGHRS, CDR2 YFSETQ. This CDR3 comprises 17 residues. CDR3 nucleotide sequence: TGCGCCAGCAGCTCGACAGGGGCCCTACTCTCTGGAAACACCATATATTTT. Its translation: CASSSTGALLSGNTIYF.

This clone came up a few times. V gene TRBV7-2 combines with J gene TRBJ1-1; D is possibly TRBD1 (6 bases). V was shortened by 4 bases and J by 8 bases, with 11 bases between the two germline ends. Germline V gene data show CDR1 as SGHTA and CDR2 as FQGNSA. The CDR3 is 12 amino acids. The CDR3 protein is CASSSLGQEAFF. The DNA of the CDR3 is TGTGCCAGCAGCTCGCTCGGACAGGAAGCTTTCTTT.

The chain uses TRBV29-1 and TRBJ1-1, with 9 bases fitting TRBD1. CDR1 and CDR2 from the germline V gene are SQVTM and ANQGSEA. V lost 7 bases, J lost 4 bases, and 7 bases stayed unmatched. CDR3 length: 13 amino acids. CDR3 region: CSAPGTGITEAFF. CDR3 bases: TGCAGCGCCCCCGGGACAGGGATCACTGAAGCTTTCTTT.

The rearrangement links TRBV9 to TRBJ1-1; 8 nucleotides line up with TRBD1. This CDR3 region has 15 residues. V was clipped by 4 bases and J by 2 bases; unmatched bases: 7. CDR1 SGDLS and CDR2 YYNGEE come from the germline V gene. The CDR3 loop is CASSLQGAPNTEAFF. CDR3 sequence (DNA): TGTGCCAGCAGCCTCCAGGGGGCCCCTAACACTGAAGCTTTCTTT.

This clone was detected a few times. This chain connects TRBV7-9 to TRBJ1-4; perhaps TRBD1 as D (6 bases). The CDR3 spans 14 residues. Germline CDR1 SEHNR, CDR2 FQNEAQ (reference sequence). Trimming cost V 5 bases and J 7 bases, with 14 bases left between them. CDR3 bases: TGTGCCAGCAGCGCGGGGGGCCCTACTGAAAAACTGTTTTTT. Translation gives CASSAGGPTEKLFF.

This chain joins TRBV7-2 and TRBJ1-4; the match to TRBD1 covers 9 bases. In germline, CDR1 is SGHTA, CDR2 FQGNSA. The length of the CDR3 is 13 residues. J was trimmed by 8 bases and V by 5 bases; bases with no gene match: 3. CDR3 protein: CASSMTGGEKLFF. CDR3 DNA sequence: TGTGCCAGCAGCATGACAGGGGGGGAAAAACTGTTTTTT.

This clone showed up just a few times. J is TRBJ1-4 and V is TRBV9, with 8 nucleotides matching TRBD1. Per the germline V gene, CDR1 is SGDLS and CDR2 is YYNGEE. V lost 4 bases and J lost 8; bases outside the gene matches: 10. This CDR3 comprises 15 residues. In nucleotides, the CDR3 is TGTGCCAGCAGCCCATCTGGACAGGGTGTGGAAAAACTGTTTTTT. Translated: CASSPSGQGVEKLFF.

V and J are TRBV5-4 and TRBJ1-4; D is possibly TRBD1 (5 bases). The V gene lost 2 bases and the J gene lost 6 bases, with 14 bases spanning the gap. This CDR3 spans 15 amino acids. Germline CDR1 SGHNT, CDR2 YYREEE (reference sequence). CDR3: CASSFADLRDEKLFF. In DNA, the CDR3 is TGTGCCAGCAGCTTCGCCGATCTCAGGGATGAAAAACTGTTTTTT.

This clone was counted once. V is TRBV7-2 and J is TRBJ1-5; 7 nucleotides agree with TRBD1. The CDR3 length is 15 residues. Germline V gene lookup returns CDR1 SGHTA and CDR2 FQGNSA. Losses at the gene ends were 4 bases for V and 3 bases for J; bases not matched to a gene: 6. CDR3 nucleotides: TGTGCCAGCAGCTCTTGGACAGGTTACAATCAGCCCCAGCATTTT. Translating gives CASSSWTGYNQPQHF.